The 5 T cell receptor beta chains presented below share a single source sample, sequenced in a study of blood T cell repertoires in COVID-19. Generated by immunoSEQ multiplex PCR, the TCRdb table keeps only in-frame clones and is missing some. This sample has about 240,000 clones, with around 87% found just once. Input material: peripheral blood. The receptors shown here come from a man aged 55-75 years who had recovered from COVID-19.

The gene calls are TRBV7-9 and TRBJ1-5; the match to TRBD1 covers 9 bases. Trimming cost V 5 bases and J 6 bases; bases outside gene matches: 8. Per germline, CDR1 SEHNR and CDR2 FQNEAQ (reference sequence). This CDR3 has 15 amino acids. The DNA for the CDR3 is TGTGCCAGCAGCCTACATACAGGGGGCGGTCAGCCCCAGCATTTT. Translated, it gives CASSLHTGGGQPQHF. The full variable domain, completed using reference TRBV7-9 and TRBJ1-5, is DTGVSQNPRHKITKRGQNVTFRCDPISEHNRLYWYRQTLGQGPEFLTYFQNEAQLEKSRLLSDRFSAERPKGSFSTLEIQRTEQGDSAMYLCASSLHTGGGQPQHFGDGTRLSIL.

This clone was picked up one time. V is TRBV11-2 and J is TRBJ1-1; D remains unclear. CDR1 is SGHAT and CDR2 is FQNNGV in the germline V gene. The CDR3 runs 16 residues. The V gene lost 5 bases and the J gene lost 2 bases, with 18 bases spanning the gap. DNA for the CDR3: TGTGCCAGCAGCCCATTCGACCTAGGATCTAACACTGAAGCTTTCTTT. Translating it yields CASSPFDLGSNTEAFF.

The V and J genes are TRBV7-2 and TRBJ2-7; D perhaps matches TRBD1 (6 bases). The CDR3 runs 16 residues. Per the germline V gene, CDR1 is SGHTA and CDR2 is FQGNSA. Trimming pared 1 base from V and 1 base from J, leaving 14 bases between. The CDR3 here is CASSLEDSVGSYEQYF. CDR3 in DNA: TGTGCCAGCAGCTTAGAGGACAGTGTGGGTTCCTACGAGCAGTACTTC.

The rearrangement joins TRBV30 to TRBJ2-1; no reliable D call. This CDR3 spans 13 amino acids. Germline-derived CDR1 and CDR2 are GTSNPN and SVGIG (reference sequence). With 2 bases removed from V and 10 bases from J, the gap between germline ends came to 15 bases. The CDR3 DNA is TGTGCCTGGAGTAGAGGCGTCGCCCGGGAGCAGTTCTTC. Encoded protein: CAWSRGVAREQFF. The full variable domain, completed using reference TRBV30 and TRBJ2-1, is SQTIHQWPATLVQPVGSPLSLECTVEGTSNPNLYWYRQAAGRGLQLLFYSVGIGQISSEVPQNLSASRPQDRQFILSSKKLLLSDSGFYLCAWSRGVAREQFFGPGTRLTVL.

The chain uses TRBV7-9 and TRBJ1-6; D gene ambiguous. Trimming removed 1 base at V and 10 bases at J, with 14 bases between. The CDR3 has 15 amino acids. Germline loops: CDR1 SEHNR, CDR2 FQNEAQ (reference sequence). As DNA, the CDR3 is TGTGCCAGCAGCTTAGTCCTGACACGAGGGTCACCCCTCCACTTT. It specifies CASSLVLTRGSPLHF.